The entry below describes one T cell receptor (beta chain). No cognate antigen has been identified for it. The input lacks base qualities; no much larger clone sits a single base away. Based on the germline V gene (reference sequence), the CDR1 and CDR2 sequences are LNHDA and SQIVND. The CDR3 numbers 15 residues from cysteine through phenylalanine. Only the CDR3 DNA stays, 45 bases, in frame from base 1. V is trimmed back by 3 bases and J by 4 bases, and the junction contains 4 bases that no gene match accounts for. These data are taken from a study of CD8 T cells in Susac syndrome (dated by TCRdb to the late 2010s). With respect to the entire study: Of the Susac syndrome patients who were sequenced, about 6 had clinically active disease and roughly eight were in clinical remission. CD8+ T cell repertoire clonality was compared between about a dozen healthy donors, roughly 14 Susac syndrome patients and around 16 multiple sclerosis patients. Susac syndrome patients were therapy-naive, on corticosteroids (some also receiving IVIg), or on IVIg alone at blood withdrawal. The study used repertoire sequencing to test whether antigen drove CD8+ T cell activation and differentiation in Susac syndrome.

Peripheral blood CD8+ and CD4+ T cells from healthy donors, Susac syndrome patients and multiple sclerosis patients were profiled using high-throughput TCR beta sequencing. The Susac syndrome patients fulfilled recently defined diagnostic criteria for either definite or probable disease. Bulk CD8+ and CD4+ T cells were purified by magnetic negative isolation, whereas CD8+ TEMRA cells were enriched by FACS. Blood was collected in EDTA tubes and processed within 24 hours, with PBMCs isolated through density gradient centrifugation. PBMCs destined for TCR sequencing were cryopreserved in liquid nitrogen and later thawed in a 37 °C water bath. A purity of at least 90% was achieved for sorted or isolated CD4+, CD8+ and CD8+ TEMRA cells. RNA was extracted using the RNeasy kit, and roughly 0.45 to 1 microgram was reverse transcribed with random hexamers. TCR beta CDR3 regions were amplified with the immunoSEQ multiplex PCR assay covering 54 Vbeta and 13 Jbeta segments. PCR amplification bias was corrected using a synthetic template baseline for primer optimization and computational correction. The study's processing was this. Reads were annotated to V, D and J genes according to IMGT and were analyzed with immunoSEQ Analyzer, with only productive sequences retained. Clonality was calculated as one minus the Shannon entropy normalized by log2 of the number of productive unique sequences. For each patient and control, public and private clones were evaluated within the 100 most prevalent clones. Clones were defined as Susac-specific when absent from the healthy and MS cohorts, from approximately 1,100 published viral clones and from other ImmuneACCESS disease sequences. The public reads were run again by TCRdb, first through fastp at Q25 and then through MiXCR, and only productive beta chains were kept. Entries that share a CDR3 protein sequence are merged under the most common genes and DNA. The V and J calls reflect TCRdb's pipeline rather than the authors' work. The sample has about 83,000 distinct CDR3 sequences on record, 95% to 97% of them singletons. Approximately 0.42% of the sample is in the top ten clones.

What the research found in general, with its limitations: About 15 Susac-specific public clones were identified in the total CD8+ repertoire, and five Susac-specific public clones were identified in the CD8+ TEMRA repertoire. The number of individuals in the TCR sequencing and HLA analysis was acknowledged as relatively small. Clonal expansion was seen in Susac syndrome CD8+ repertoires, peaking in CD8+ TEMRA cells and being greater in clinically active patients than in remitting ones.

The clonotype originates from a human donor with Susac syndrome. In this chain, TRBV19 is recombined with TRBJ2-7; the central 12 bases match TRBD2. The sample comprised CD8+ T cells from PBMCs. The CDR3 amino acid sequence is: CASSIGLAGRYEQYF. Here is the DNA: TGTGCCAGTAGTATCGGACTAGCGGGAAGGTACGAGCAGTACTTC. Extended through the reference TRBV19 and TRBJ2-7 proteins, this CDR3 yields the full variable domain: DGGITQSPKYLFRKEGQNVTLSCEQNLNHDAMYWYRQDPGQGLRLIYYSQIVNDFQKGDIAEGYSVSREKKESFPLTVTSAQKNPTAFYLCASSIGLAGRYEQYFGPGTRLTVT.